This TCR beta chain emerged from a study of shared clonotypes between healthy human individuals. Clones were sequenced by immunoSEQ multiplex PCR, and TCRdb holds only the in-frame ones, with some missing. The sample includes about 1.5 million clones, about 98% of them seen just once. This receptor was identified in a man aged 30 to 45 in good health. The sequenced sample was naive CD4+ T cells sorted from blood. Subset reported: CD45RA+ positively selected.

CDR3 DNA: TGTGCCAGCAGTTCGACAGGGAATACCTACGAGCAGTACTTC. Translated: CASSSTGNTYEQYF. This chain joins TRBV27 and TRBJ2-7; 7 bases align to TRBD1. Germline V gene data show CDR1 as MNHEY and CDR2 as SMNVEV (reference sequence). CDR3 length: 14 amino acids. The V gene end was trimmed by 4 bases and the J gene end by 2 bases; junction bases not matched to a gene: 5.